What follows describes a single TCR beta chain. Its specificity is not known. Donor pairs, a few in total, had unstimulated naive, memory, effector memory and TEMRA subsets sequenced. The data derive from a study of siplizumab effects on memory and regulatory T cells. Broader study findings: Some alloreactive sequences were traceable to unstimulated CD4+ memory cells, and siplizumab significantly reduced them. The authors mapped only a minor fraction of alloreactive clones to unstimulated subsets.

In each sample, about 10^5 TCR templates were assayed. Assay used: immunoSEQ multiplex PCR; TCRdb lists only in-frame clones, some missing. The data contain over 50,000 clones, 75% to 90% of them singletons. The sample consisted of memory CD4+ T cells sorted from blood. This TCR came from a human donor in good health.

The CDR3, as DNA: TGTGCCAGTAGTACCTCGCAAGAGACCCAGTACTTC. It is translated as CASSTSQETQYF. The rearrangement uses TRBV19 and TRBJ2-5; D gene ambiguous. V was trimmed by 4 bases and J by 2 bases, leaving 5 bases between them. The CDR3 sequence is 12 residues long. Looked up from germline, CDR1 is LNHDA and CDR2 is SQIVND (reference sequence).